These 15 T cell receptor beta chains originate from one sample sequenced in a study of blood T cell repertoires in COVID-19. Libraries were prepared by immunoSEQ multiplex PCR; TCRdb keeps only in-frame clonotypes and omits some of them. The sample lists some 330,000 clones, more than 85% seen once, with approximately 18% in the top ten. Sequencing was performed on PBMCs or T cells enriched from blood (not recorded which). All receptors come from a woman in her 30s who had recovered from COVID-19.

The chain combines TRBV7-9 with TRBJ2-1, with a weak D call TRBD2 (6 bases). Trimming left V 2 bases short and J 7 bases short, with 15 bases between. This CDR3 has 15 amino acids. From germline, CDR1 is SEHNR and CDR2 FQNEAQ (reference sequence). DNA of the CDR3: TGTGCCAGCAGCTTACTAGCGCCGAAAGAGAATGAGCAGTTCTTC. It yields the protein CASSLLAPKENEQFF.

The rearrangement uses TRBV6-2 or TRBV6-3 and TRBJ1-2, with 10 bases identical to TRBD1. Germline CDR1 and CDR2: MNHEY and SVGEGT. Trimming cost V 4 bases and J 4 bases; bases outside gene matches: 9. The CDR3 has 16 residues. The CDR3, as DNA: TGTGCCAGCAGTTCGGGACAGGGGATAACGGGCTATGGCTACACCTTC. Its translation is CASSSGQGITGYGYTF.

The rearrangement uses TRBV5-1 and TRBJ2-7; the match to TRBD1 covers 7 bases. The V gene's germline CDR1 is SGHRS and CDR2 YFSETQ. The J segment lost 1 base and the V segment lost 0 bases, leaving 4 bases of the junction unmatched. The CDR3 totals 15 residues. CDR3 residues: CASSLDGQASYEQYF. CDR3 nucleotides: TGCGCCAGCAGCTTGGACGGACAGGCGTCCTACGAGCAGTACTTC. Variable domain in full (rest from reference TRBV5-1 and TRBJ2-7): KAGVTQTPRYLIKTRGQQVTLSCSPISGHRSVSWYQQTPGQGLQFLFEYFSETQRNKGNFPGRFSGRQFSNSRSEMNVSTLELGDSALYLCASSLDGQASYEQYFGPGTRLTVT.

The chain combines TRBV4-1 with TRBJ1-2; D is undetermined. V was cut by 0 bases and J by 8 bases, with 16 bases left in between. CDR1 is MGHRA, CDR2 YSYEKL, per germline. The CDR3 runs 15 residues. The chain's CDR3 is CASSQEVTTREGYTF. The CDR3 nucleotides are TGCGCCAGCAGCCAAGAGGTCACAACCCGGGAGGGCTACACCTTC.

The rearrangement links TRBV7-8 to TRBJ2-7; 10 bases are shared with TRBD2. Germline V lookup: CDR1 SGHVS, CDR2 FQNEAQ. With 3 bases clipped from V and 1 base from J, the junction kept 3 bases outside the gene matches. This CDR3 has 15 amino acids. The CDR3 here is CASSFGLAESYEQYF. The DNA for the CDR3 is TGTGCCAGCAGCTTCGGACTAGCGGAATCCTACGAGCAGTACTTC.

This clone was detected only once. CDR3 sequence: CASSLQGYPPFGTDTQYF. For the CDR3, the DNA is TGTGCCAGCAGCCTTCAGGGATACCCGCCTTTTGGCACAGATACGCAGTATTTT. The rearrangement joins TRBV7-2 to TRBJ2-3; weak D call: TRBD1 (5 bases). The germline V gene encodes CDR1 SGHTA and CDR2 FQGNSA. The CDR3 contains 18 residues. V dropped 5 bases and J dropped 1 base, with 22 bases sitting between them.

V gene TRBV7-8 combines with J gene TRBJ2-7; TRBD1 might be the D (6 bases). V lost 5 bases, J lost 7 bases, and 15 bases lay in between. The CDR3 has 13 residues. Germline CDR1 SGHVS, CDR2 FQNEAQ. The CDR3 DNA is TGTGCCAGCAGCCCAGGGGAATCTTTGGAGCAGTACTTC. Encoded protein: CASSPGESLEQYF.

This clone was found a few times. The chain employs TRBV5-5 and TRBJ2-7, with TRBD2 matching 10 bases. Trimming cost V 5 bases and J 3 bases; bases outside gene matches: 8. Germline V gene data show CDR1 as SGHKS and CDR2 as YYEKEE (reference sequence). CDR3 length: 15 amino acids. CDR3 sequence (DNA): TGTGCCAGCAGACCCGGACTAGCGGATTACTACGAGCAGTACTTC. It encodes CASRPGLADYYEQYF.

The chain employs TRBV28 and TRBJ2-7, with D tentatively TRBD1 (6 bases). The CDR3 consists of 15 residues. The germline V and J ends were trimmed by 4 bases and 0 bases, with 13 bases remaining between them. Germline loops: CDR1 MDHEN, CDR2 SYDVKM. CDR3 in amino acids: CASSSGTFDSYEQYF. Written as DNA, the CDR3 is TGTGCCAGCAGTTCCGGGACATTCGACTCCTACGAGCAGTACTTC.

The CDR3 reads CASGSAGAINEQFF. The DNA for the CDR3 is TGTGCCAGCGGATCAGCGGGAGCCATCAATGAGCAGTTCTTC. The chain joins TRBV28 to TRBJ2-1; 8 bases align to TRBD2. The V gene end was trimmed by 8 bases and the J gene end by 6 bases; junction bases not matched to a gene: 9. Per the germline V gene, CDR1 is MDHEN and CDR2 is SYDVKM. This CDR3 comprises 14 residues.

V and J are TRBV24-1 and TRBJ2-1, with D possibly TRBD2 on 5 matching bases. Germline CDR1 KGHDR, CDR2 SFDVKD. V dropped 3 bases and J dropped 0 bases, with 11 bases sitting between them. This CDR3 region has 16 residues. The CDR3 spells CATSDATGSSYNEQFF. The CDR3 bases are TGTGCCACCAGTGATGCGACTGGGAGCTCCTACAATGAGCAGTTCTTC.

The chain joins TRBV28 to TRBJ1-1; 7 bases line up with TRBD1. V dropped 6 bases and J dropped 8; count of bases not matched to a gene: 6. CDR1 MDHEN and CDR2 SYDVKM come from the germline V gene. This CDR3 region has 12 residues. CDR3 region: CASSQTGQEAFF. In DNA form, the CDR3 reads TGTGCCAGCAGCCAGACAGGGCAAGAAGCTTTCTTT. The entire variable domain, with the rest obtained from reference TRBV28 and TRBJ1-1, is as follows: DVKVTQSSRYLVKRTGEKVFLECVQDMDHENMFWYRQDPGLGLRLIYFSYDVKMKEKGDIPEGYSVSREKKERFSLILESASTNQTSMYLCASSQTGQEAFFGQGTRLTVV.

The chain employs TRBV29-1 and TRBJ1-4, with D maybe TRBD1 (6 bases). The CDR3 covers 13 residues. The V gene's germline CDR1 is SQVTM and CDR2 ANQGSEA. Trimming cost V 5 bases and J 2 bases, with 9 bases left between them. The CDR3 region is CSVSRGTNEKLFF. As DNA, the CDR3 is TGCAGCGTTAGCAGGGGTACTAATGAAAAACTGTTTTTT. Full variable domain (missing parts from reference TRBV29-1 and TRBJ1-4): SAVISQKPSRDICQRGTSLTIQCQVDSQVTMMFWYRQQPGQSLTLIATANQGSEATYESGFVIDKFPISRPNLTFSTLTVSNMSPEDSSIYLCSVSRGTNEKLFFGSGTQLSVL.

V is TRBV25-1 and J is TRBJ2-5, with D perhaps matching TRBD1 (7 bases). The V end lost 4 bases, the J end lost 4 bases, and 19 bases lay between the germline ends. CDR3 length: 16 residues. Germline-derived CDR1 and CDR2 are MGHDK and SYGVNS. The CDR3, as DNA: TGTGCCAGCAGTGCCTCGAACAGGGGAGGTCGAGAGACCCAGTACTTC. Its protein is CASSASNRGGRETQYF.

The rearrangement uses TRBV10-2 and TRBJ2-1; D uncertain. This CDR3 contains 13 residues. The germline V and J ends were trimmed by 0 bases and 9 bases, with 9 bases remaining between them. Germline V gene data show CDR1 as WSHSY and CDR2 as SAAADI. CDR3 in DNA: TGCGCCAGCAGTGAGTCGCCGACGGGTGAGCAGTTCTTC. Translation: CASSESPTGEQFF.